These 15 T cell receptor beta chains share one sample of origin, sequenced in a study of blood T cell repertoires in COVID-19. Sequenced by immunoSEQ multiplex PCR; TCRdb stores in-frame clones only, minus some. The sample holds some 160,000 clones, around 81% seen once. The sample consisted of peripheral blood. The receptors were gathered from a man aged 70 or older with active or convalescent COVID-19.

The chain recombines TRBV28 with TRBJ1-2; tentative D call: TRBD1 (5 bases). Germline-derived CDR1 and CDR2 are MDHEN and SYDVKM. This CDR3 is 15 amino acids long. V was cut by 1 base and J by 8 bases, with 17 bases left in between. CDR3 nucleotide sequence: TGTGCCAGCAGTTTATTGCCAGGGAGGACGTCGGGCTACACCTTC. It codes for CASSLLPGRTSGYTF.

The genes are TRBV24-1 and TRBJ2-7, with D possibly TRBD1 on 6 matching bases. The CDR3 covers 15 residues. V lost 4 bases, J lost 6 bases, and 18 bases lay in between. CDR1 and CDR2 from the germline V gene are KGHDR and SFDVKD. DNA of the CDR3: TGTGCCACCAGTGAACCGGGTCAGGGGTTGCGCGAGCAGTACTTC. It specifies CATSEPGQGLREQYF.

The chain couples TRBV6-5 to TRBJ2-7; D perhaps matches TRBD2 (6 bases). Trimming removed 2 bases from V and 2 bases from J, with 13 bases in between. CDR1 is MNHEY and CDR2 is SVGAGI in the germline V gene. The CDR3 runs to 15 residues. For the CDR3, the DNA is TGTGCCAGCAGTTACGGGTGGGCGGGGACCTACGAGCAGTACTTC. Translated: CASSYGWAGTYEQYF.

V usage is TRBV27 and J usage is TRBJ2-2; D is possibly TRBD2 (6 bases). Germline V gene data show CDR1 as MNHEY and CDR2 as SMNVEV (reference sequence). This CDR3 has 15 residues. V lost 7 bases and J lost 2, with 14 bases in between. The CDR3 loop reads CASKVRDLNTGELFF. The DNA of the CDR3 is TGTGCCAGCAAAGTGCGGGACTTAAACACCGGGGAGCTGTTTTTT.

The V gene is TRBV27, the J gene TRBJ2-7; TRBD1 agrees at 7 bases. Germline-derived CDR1 and CDR2 are MNHEY and SMNVEV (reference sequence). Trimming took 8 bases from V and 2 from J; bases not matched to a gene: 9. This CDR3 has 14 residues. The CDR3 region is CASAMWGQPYEQYF. The CDR3, as DNA: TGTGCCAGCGCCATGTGGGGACAGCCCTACGAGCAGTACTTC.

V gene TRBV11-2 combines with J gene TRBJ2-5, with D perhaps TRBD2 (5 bases). The germline V gene has CDR1 SGHAT and CDR2 FQNNGV. The CDR3 extends over 16 amino acids. V gave up 4 bases and J gave up 7 bases, with 22 bases separating them. The CDR3 here is CASSSSGRVELRTQYF. The CDR3 coding sequence is TGTGCCAGCAGCTCCTCCGGGCGGGTCGAATTAAGGACCCAGTACTTC.

The J gene is TRBJ2-7, the V gene TRBV28, with a weak D call TRBD2 (5 bases). CDR3 length: 14 residues. Germline lookup yields CDR1 MDHEN and CDR2 SYDVKM. Trimming removed 2 bases at V and 0 bases at J, with 8 bases between. Written as DNA, the CDR3 is TGTGCCAGCAGTTTACAGCGGACCTCCTACGAGCAGTACTTC. Protein: CASSLQRTSYEQYF.

J is TRBJ2-3 and V is TRBV28; 7 bases fit TRBD2. The germline CDR1 and CDR2 sequences are MDHEN and SYDVKM. V dropped 3 bases and J dropped 1; count of bases not matched to a gene: 4. This CDR3 is built from 15 residues. The CDR3 spells CASSFRLAGTDTQYF. For the CDR3, the DNA is TGTGCCAGCAGTTTTAGGCTAGCGGGCACAGATACGCAGTATTTT. Full variable domain (remainder filled in from reference TRBV28 and TRBJ2-3): DVKVTQSSRYLVKRTGEKVFLECVQDMDHENMFWYRQDPGLGLRLIYFSYDVKMKEKGDIPEGYSVSREKKERFSLILESASTNQTSMYLCASSFRLAGTDTQYFGPGTRLTVL.

The rearrangement uses TRBV7-8 and TRBJ2-7; 7 bases are a match to TRBD1. Germline trimming cut 0 bases from V and 5 bases from J; bases unmatched to any gene: 10. The CDR3 runs 16 residues. Looked up from germline, CDR1 is SGHVS and CDR2 is FQNEAQ. The CDR3 DNA reads as TGTGCCAGCAGCTTAGCCCCAGGGACAGTCAAGCACGAGCAGTACTTC. It yields the protein CASSLAPGTVKHEQYF.

The rearrangement uses TRBV11-2 and TRBJ2-2, with a tentative D call TRBD1 (6 bases). V was trimmed by 7 bases and J by 8 bases, leaving 17 bases between them. The germline CDR1 and CDR2 sequences are SGHAT and FQNNGV. The length of the CDR3 is 14 residues. CDR3: CASNRVRGTGELFF. The CDR3 region has the DNA TGTGCCAGCAACCGCGTCAGGGGAACAGGGGAGCTGTTTTTT.

This clone was recorded only once. This sequence joins TRBV7-9 and TRBJ2-1, with 14 bases fitting TRBD2. This CDR3 region has 18 residues. CDR1 is SEHNR, CDR2 FQNEAQ, per germline (reference sequence). V lost 0 bases and J lost 6; bases outside the gene matches: 7. DNA of the CDR3: TGTGCCAGCAGCTTAGCGCCTGGACTAGCGGGAGGAACCAATGAGCAGTTCTTC. It translates to CASSLAPGLAGGTNEQFF.

This chain uses TRBV28 with TRBJ2-5, with a tentative D call TRBD2 (6 bases). CDR1 and CDR2 from the germline V gene are MDHEN and SYDVKM. The CDR3 has 14 residues. Trimming removed 6 bases at V and 5 bases at J, with 16 bases between. The CDR3 loop reads CASRQTGVSETQYF. CDR3 bases: TGTGCCAGCAGGCAAACGGGGGTTTCCGAGACCCAGTACTTC.

The V gene is TRBV5-1, the J gene TRBJ1-2; weak D call: TRBD1 (5 bases). Between the trimmed V and J ends, which lost 4 bases and 4 bases, there was a span of 14 bases. This CDR3 region has 14 residues. The V gene's germline CDR1 is SGHRS and CDR2 YFSETQ. The CDR3 DNA sequence: TGCGCCAGCAGCCAAGAGACAGTTCTCTATGGCTACACCTTC. Protein product: CASSQETVLYGYTF.

The chain joins TRBV29-1 to TRBJ2-1; perhaps TRBD2 as D (6 bases). V lost 0 bases to trimming and J lost 0 bases, with 15 bases between them. CDR1 and CDR2 (germline): SQVTM, ANQGSEA. CDR3 length equals 17 residues. CDR3 nucleotide sequence: TGCAGCGTTGAAGAGGTGGGGGGTCCAAGCTCCTACAATGAGCAGTTCTTC. Residues: CSVEEVGGPSSYNEQFF.

Here the CDR3 DNA reads TGTGCCAGCAGTTCTCCCTTCATCCAGGGGAAGACTGAAGCTTTCTTT. Protein sequence: CASSSPFIQGKTEAFF. The chain joins TRBV28 to TRBJ1-1; the D gene is possibly TRBD1 (6 bases). V dropped 4 bases and J dropped 5 bases, with 20 bases sitting between them. This CDR3 is 16 amino acids long. The germline gives CDR1 MDHEN, CDR2 SYDVKM.